This T cell receptor beta chain was found in a study of shared clonotypes between healthy human individuals. The table came from immunoSEQ multiplex PCR; TCRdb's copy has only in-frame clones and leaves some out. The sample carries more than 400,000 clones, 81% recorded once. The CDR3 is made up of 15 amino acids. Trimming left V 3 bases short and J 0 bases short, with 12 bases between. The germline V gene encodes CDR1 LGHNA and CDR2 YNFKEQ. With respect to this clone: This probably arose from a read error, given a far larger clone one base away.

This receptor was identified in a middle-aged woman in good health. Some clones in this sample may be carry-over from other donors' samples. The sample taken for sequencing was PBMCs. The chain couples TRBV4-2 to TRBJ2-7; D possibly corresponds to TRBD2 (5 bases). DNA for the CDR3: TGTGCCAGCAGCCAGGAGGTAGCAGACTCCTACGAGCAGTACTTC. Residues: CASSQEVADSYEQYF.